One and the same sample provided the 2 T cell receptor beta chains below, sequenced in a study of tumor-infiltrating lymphocytes in primary liver carcinoma. A primer in the constant region served to generate TCR beta cDNA from around 500 ng of total RNA. ARM-PCR, slightly modified, supplied the TCR beta libraries through three nested multiplex PCR rounds. With TRBV1-TRBV30 forward primers and a C-beta reverse primer, the first two PCR rounds were run for approximately 10 cycles each. TCRdb called the multiplex PCR reads again in MiXCR, with one record for every CDR3 protein. The sample lists fewer than 400,000 distinct CDR3 sequences, approximately 54% seen once, with 17% in the top ten. The source of the blood RNA was unsorted whole blood, and germline DNA was extracted as well. Sequenced input: peripheral blood. These receptors all come from a woman aged 25 to 45 with primary liver carcinoma and hepatitis B virus infection.

With respect to this clonotype: This sequence may be a read error, since a much larger clone differs from it by one base. The CDR3 protein is CASSYPTWDEFYEQYF. CDR3 sequence (DNA): TGTGCCAGCAGTTACCCCACCTGGGACGAATTCTACGAGCAGTACTTC. The rearrangement joins TRBV6-2 or TRBV6-3 to TRBJ2-7; possibly TRBD1 or TRBD2 for D (5 bases each). The CDR3 has 16 residues. The V and J ends lost 2 bases and 3 bases respectively, with 17 bases between them. Germline V gene sequence: CDR1 MNHEY, CDR2 SVGEGT.

A note on this clonotype: Mismatch with germline at one junction end may stem from a read error. The V gene is TRBV11-1, the J gene TRBJ2-1; 9 bases map to TRBD2. CDR3 length equals 16 residues. CDR1 and CDR2 from the germline V gene are SGHAT and FQDESV (reference sequence). CDR3 amino acids: CACSSRGAGGGNEQVF. The CDR3 DNA follows: TGTGCCTGCAGCTCCCGGGGAGCGGGAGGAGGCAATGAGCAGGTCTTC.